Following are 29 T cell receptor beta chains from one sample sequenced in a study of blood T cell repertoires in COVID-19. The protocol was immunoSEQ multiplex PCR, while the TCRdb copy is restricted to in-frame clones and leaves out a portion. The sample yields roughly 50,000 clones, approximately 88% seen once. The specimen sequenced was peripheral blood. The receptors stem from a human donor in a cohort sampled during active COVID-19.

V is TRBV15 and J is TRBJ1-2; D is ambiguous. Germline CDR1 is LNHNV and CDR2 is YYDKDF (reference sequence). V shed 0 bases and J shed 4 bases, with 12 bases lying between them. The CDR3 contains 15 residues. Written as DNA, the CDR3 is TGTGCCACCAGCAGAGACCGGGTAACTGTCTATGGCTACACCTTC. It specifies CATSRDRVTVYGYTF.

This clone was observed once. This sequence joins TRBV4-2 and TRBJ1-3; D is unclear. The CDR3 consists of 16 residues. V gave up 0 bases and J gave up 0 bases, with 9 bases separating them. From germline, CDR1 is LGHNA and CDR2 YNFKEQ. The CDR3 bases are TGTGCCAGCAGCCAAGATTGGGCAACCTCTGGAAACACCATATATTTT. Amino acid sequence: CASSQDWATSGNTIYF.

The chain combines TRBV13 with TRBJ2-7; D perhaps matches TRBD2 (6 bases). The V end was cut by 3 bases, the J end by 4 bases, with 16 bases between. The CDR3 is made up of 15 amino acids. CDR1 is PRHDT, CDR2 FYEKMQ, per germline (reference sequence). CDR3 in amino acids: CASSFRRGGGYEQYF. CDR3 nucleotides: TGTGCCAGCAGCTTCAGGAGGGGTGGGGGTTACGAGCAGTACTTC. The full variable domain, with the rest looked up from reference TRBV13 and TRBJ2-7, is AAGVIQSPRHLIKEKRETATLKCYPIPRHDTVYWYQQGPGQDPQFLISFYEKMQSDKGSIPDRFSAQQFSDYHSELNMSSLELGDSALYFCASSFRRGGGYEQYFGPGTRLTVT.

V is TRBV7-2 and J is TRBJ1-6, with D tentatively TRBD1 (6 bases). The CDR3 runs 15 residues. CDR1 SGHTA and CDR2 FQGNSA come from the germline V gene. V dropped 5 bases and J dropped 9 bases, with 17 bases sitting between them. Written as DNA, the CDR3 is TGTGCCAGCAGCCCCGGACAGACCATAAGTTCACCCCTCCACTTT. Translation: CASSPGQTISSPLHF.

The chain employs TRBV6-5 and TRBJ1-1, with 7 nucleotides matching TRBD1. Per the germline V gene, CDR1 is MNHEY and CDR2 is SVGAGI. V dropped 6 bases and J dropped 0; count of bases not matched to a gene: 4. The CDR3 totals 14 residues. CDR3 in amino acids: CASRSGTVNTEAFF. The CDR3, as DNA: TGTGCCAGCAGGTCCGGGACAGTGAACACTGAAGCTTTCTTT.

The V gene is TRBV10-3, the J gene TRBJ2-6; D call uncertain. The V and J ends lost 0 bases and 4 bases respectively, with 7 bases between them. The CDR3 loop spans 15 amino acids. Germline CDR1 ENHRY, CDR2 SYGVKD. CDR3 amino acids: CAISESRGGANVLTF. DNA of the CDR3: TGTGCCATCAGTGAGTCGAGAGGAGGGGCCAACGTCCTGACTTTC.

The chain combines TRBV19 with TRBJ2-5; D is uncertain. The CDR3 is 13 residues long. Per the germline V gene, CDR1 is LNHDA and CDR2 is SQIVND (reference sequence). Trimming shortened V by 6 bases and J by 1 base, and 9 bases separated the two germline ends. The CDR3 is CASRYSLQETQYF. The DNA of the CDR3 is TGTGCCAGTAGGTACAGTCTCCAAGAGACCCAGTACTTC.

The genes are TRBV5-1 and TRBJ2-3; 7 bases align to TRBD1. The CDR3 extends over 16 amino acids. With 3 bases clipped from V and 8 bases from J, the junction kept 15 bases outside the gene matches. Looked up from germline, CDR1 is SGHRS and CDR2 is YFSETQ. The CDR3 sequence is CASSSSFLTGSGTQYF. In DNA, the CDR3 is TGCGCCAGCAGCTCCTCGTTTCTGACAGGGTCGGGTACGCAGTATTTT. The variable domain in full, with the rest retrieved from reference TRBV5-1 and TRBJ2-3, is KAGVTQTPRYLIKTRGQQVTLSCSPISGHRSVSWYQQTPGQGLQFLFEYFSETQRNKGNFPGRFSGRQFSNSRSEMNVSTLELGDSALYLCASSSSFLTGSGTQYFGPGTRLTVL.

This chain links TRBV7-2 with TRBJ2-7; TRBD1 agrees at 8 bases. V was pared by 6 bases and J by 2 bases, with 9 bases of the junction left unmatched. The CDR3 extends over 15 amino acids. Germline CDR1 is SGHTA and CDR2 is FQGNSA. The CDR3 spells CASSPDRDRTYEQYF. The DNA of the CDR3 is TGTGCCAGCAGTCCAGACCGGGACAGGACCTACGAGCAGTACTTC.

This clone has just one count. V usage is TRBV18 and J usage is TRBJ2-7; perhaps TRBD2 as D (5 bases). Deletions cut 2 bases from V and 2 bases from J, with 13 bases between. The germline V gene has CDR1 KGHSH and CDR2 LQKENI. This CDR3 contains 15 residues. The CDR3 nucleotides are TGTGCCAGCTCACCAGGGGAGACCGGGACCTACGAGCAGTACTTC. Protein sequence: CASSPGETGTYEQYF.

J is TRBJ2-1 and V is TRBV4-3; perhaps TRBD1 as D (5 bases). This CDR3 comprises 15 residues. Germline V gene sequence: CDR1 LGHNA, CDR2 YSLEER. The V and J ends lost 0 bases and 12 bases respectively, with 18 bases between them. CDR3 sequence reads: CASSQEGQGISSQFF. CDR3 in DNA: TGCGCCAGCAGCCAAGAAGGTCAGGGTATAAGTTCGCAGTTCTTC.

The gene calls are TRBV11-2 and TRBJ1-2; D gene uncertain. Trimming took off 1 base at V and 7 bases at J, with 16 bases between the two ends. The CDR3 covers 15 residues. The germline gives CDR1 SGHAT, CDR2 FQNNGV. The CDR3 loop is CASSLVHPPMVGYTF. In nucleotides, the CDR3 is TGTGCCAGCAGCTTAGTACACCCACCAATGGTTGGCTACACCTTC.

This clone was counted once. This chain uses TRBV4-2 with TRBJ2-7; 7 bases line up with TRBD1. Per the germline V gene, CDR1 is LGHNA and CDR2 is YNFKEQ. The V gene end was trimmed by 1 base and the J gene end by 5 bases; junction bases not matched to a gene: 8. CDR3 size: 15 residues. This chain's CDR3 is CASSQVRGLENEQYF. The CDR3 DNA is TGTGCCAGCAGCCAAGTAAGGGGGCTGGAGAACGAGCAGTACTTC.

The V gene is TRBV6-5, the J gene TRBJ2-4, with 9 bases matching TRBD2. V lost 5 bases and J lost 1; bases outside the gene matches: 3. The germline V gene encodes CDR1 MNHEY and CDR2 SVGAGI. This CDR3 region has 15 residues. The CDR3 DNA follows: TGTGCCAGCAGTCGCGGGGGGGCGGCCAAAAACATTCAGTACTTC. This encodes CASSRGGAAKNIQYF.

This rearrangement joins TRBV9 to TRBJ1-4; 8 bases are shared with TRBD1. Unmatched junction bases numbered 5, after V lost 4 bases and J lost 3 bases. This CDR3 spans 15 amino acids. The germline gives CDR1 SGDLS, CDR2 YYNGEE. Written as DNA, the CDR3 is TGTGCCAGCAGCATAGACAGGGGTTCTAATGAAAAACTGTTTTTT. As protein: CASSIDRGSNEKLFF.

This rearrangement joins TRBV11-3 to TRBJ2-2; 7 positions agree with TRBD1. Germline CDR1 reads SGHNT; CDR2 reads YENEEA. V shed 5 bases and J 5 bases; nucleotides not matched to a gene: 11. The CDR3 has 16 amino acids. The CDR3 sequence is CASSPGTDEATGELFF. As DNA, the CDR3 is TGTGCCAGCAGCCCCGGGACAGACGAAGCGACCGGGGAGCTGTTTTTT.

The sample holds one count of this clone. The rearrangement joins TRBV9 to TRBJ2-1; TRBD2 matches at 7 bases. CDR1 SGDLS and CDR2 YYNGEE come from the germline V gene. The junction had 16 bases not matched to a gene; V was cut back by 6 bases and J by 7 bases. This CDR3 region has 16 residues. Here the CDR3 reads CASTPGEGQIWNEQFF. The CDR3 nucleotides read TGTGCCAGCACCCCCGGGGAGGGGCAAATATGGAATGAGCAGTTCTTC.

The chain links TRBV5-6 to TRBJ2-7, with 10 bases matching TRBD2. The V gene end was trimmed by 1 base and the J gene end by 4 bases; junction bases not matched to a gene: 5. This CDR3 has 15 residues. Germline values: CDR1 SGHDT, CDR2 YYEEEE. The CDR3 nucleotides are TGTGCCAGCAGCTTGACAGCTAGCGGGGGATACGAGCAGTACTTC. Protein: CASSLTASGGYEQYF.

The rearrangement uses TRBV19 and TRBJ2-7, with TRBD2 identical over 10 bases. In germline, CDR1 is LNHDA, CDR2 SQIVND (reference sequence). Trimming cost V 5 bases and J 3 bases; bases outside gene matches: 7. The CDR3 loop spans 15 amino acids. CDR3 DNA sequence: TGTGCCAGTAGTTTGGGCGGACTAGCGGTCTACGAGCAGTACTTC. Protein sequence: CASSLGGLAVYEQYF.

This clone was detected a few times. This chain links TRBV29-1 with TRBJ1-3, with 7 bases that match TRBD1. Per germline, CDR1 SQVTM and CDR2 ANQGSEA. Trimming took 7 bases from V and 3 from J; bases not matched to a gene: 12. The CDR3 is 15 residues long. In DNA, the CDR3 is TGCAGCGCTTCCACGGACAGGCTGCTTGGAAACACCATATATTTT. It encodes CSASTDRLLGNTIYF.

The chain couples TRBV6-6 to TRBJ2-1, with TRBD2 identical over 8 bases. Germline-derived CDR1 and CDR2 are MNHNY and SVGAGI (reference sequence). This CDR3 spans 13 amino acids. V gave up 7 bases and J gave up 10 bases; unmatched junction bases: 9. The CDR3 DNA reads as TGTGCCAGCATTCTCAGCGGGGGCGGGGAGCAGTTCTTC. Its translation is CASILSGGGEQFF.

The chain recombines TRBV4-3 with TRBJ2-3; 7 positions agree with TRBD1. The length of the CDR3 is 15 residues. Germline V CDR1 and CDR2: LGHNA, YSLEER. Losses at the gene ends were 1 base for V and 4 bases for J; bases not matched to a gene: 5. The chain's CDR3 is CASSQGGGPPDTQYF. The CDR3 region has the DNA TGCGCCAGCAGCCAAGGAGGGGGCCCCCCAGATACGCAGTATTTT.

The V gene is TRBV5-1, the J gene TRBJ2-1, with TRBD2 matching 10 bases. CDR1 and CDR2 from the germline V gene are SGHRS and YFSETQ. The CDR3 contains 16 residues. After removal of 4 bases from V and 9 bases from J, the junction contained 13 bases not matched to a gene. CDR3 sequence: CASSAGVAGGSAEQFF. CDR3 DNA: TGCGCCAGCAGCGCGGGAGTAGCGGGGGGCTCAGCTGAGCAGTTCTTC.

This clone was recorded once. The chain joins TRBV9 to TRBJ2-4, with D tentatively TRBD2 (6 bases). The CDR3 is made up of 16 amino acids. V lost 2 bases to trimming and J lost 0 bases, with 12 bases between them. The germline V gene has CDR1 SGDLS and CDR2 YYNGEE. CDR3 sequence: CASSVLPGLAKNIQYF. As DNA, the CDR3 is TGTGCCAGCAGCGTCCTACCGGGACTAGCCAAAAACATTCAGTACTTC.

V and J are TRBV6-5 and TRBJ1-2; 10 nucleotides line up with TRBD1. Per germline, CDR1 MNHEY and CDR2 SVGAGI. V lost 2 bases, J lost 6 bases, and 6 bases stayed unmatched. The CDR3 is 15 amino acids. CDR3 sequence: CASSYLRQGANGYTF. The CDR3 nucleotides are TGTGCCAGCAGTTACCTTAGACAGGGGGCGAATGGCTACACCTTC.

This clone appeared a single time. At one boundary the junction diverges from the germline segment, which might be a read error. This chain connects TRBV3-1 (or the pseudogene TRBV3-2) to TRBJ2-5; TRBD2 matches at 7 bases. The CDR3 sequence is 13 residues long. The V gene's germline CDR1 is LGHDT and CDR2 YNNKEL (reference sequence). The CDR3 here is CASSQAGLETQYF. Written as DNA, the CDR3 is TGTGCCAGCAGTCAAGCGGGGTTAGAGACCCAGTACTTC.

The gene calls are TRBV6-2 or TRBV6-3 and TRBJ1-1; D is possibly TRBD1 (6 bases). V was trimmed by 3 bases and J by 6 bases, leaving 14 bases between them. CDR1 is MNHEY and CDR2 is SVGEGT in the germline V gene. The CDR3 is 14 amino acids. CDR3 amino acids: CASSYRSGTSEAFF. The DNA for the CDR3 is TGTGCCAGCAGTTATAGGTCCGGGACATCTGAAGCTTTCTTT.

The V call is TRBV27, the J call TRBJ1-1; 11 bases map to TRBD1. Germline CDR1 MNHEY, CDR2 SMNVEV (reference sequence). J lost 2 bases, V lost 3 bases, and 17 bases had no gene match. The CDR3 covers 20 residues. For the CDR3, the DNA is TGTGCCAGCAGTTTCAGAGGACAGGGGGCGCAAAAGGGGGGCAACACTGAAGCTTTCTTT. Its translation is CASSFRGQGAQKGGNTEAFF.

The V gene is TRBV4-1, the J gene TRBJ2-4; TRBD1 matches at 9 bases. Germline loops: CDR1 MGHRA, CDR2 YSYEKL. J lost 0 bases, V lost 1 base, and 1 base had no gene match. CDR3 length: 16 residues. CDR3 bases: TGCGCCAGCAGCCAAGGGGGACAGGGAGCCAAAAACATTCAGTACTTC. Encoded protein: CASSQGGQGAKNIQYF.